This T cell receptor beta chain comes out of a study of metastatic and nonmetastatic thyroid tumors. Across the whole study: Repertoires of blood and of tissue (tumor or nodule) from malignant and benign thyroid patients were compared. The study, taken as a whole, reports: For both blood and tumor, malignant thyroid tumors reportedly showed significantly higher TCR beta diversity than benign nodules did.

Not a single patient had been given any form of treatment at any point before undergoing thyroid surgery. Per the original data handling: The authors used CDR3 differences across clinicopathological groups to build a distant-metastasis classifier for papillary thyroid cancer. Using MiXCR, TCRdb reanalyzed the PCR reads. The V and J calls shown here were made by TCRdb, not taken from the authors' results. Here the sample spans around 28,000 clones, around 4% being singletons. Details on this clone: Antigen unknown.

The CDR3 is 15 residues long. The germline gives CDR1 LNHNV, CDR2 YYDKDF (reference sequence). V was trimmed by 8 bases and J by 3 bases, leaving 20 bases between them. Sequencing used blood. The genes are TRBV15 and TRBJ2-7; D possibly uses TRBD1 or TRBD2 (5 bases each). The sequence derives from a male donor with papillary thyroid cancer or a benign thyroid nodule (not recorded which). Some clones in this sample may be carry-over from other donors' samples. As DNA, the CDR3 is TGTGCCACCTCCTCAGAGAGCGAGGGGTGCTACGAGCAGTACTTC. Residues: CATSSESEGCYEQYF.